Detailed here is one T cell receptor beta chain. Antigen specificity is unknown. The data belong to a study of post-analysis software for immune sequencing data. On the study more broadly: Recorded subtypes: relapsing-remitting, secondary progressive, progressive-relapsing; some patients unannotated.

CDR3 size: 15 residues. Per germline, CDR1 LGHNA and CDR2 YSLEER. V was shortened by 0 bases and J by 8 bases, with 14 bases between the two germline ends. Study-wide results and limits: About five TRBV segments occurring more often in patients than controls included TRBV5-6, TRBV5-1 and TRBV20-1. Under F measure analysis, samples from one preparation batch co-clustered strongly. Multiple sclerosis patients had significantly lower normalized Chao1 diversity than controls.

The authors incorporated unique molecular identifiers into the TCR beta cDNA libraries. The authors obtained approximately 460,000 cDNA molecules from around 0.96 to 9.9 million T cells. TCRdb reanalysed the PCR reads using MiXCR and keeps one entry per CDR3 protein. The sample carries around 700,000 distinct CDR3 sequences, approximately 60% recorded once. The sequence was collected from a girl aged 2 to 10 with multiple sclerosis. The chain uses TRBV4-3 and TRBJ2-1; D may be TRBD1 (6 bases). Sequenced input: blood. The CDR3 protein is CASSQDYRGLDEQFF. As DNA, the CDR3 is TGCGCCAGCAGCCAAGATTATAGGGGGTTGGATGAGCAGTTCTTC.